The 15 T cell receptor beta chains in this list originate from one sample, sequenced in a study of tumor-infiltrating lymphocytes in primary liver carcinoma. Reverse transcription of 500 to 650 ng total RNA with a constant-region primer produced TCR beta cDNA. The TCR beta library was amplified through three nested multiplex PCR rounds in a modified ARM-PCR procedure. The study ran its first two PCR rounds for roughly 10 cycles each, using TRBV1-TRBV30 forward primers and a C-beta reverse primer. TCRdb re-called the multiplex PCR reads with MiXCR, one entry per CDR3 protein. The sample lists around 60,000 distinct CDR3 sequences, around 69% seen once, with around 44% in the top ten. Co-extracted RNA and DNA came from about 19-30 mg of unsorted bulk tissue. The source material was liver tumor tissue from sampling region 4. Subset described: tumor region T4, right-lateral pole. These receptors all come from a man in his forties with primary liver carcinoma and hepatitis B virus infection.

The V and J genes are TRBV7-9 and TRBJ2-3; a weak D match, TRBD2 (6 bases). V lost 4 bases and J 12 bases, leaving 11 bases between the germline ends. Per the germline V gene, CDR1 is SEHNR and CDR2 is FQNEAQ (reference sequence). This CDR3 has 11 amino acids. The CDR3 sequence: CASSSLGTQYF. CDR3 nucleotides: TGTGCCAGCAGCTCCCTCGGGACTCAGTATTTT.

This clonotype has only a few counts. This chain uses TRBV10-3 with TRBJ2-7, with D tentatively TRBD1 or TRBD2 (5 bases each). Germline V gives CDR1 ENHRY, CDR2 SYGVKD. Trimming shortened V by 5 bases and J by 0 bases, and 11 bases separated the two germline ends. This CDR3 contains 14 residues. CDR3 protein: CAISSGTFSYEQYF. The DNA for the CDR3 is TGTGCCATCAGTTCCGGGACCTTCTCCTACGAGCAGTACTTC.

The chain uses TRBV30 and TRBJ1-2; no reliable D call. There are 15 residues in the CDR3. With 0 bases removed from V and 13 bases from J, the gap between germline ends came to 24 bases. Germline CDR1 is GTSNPN and CDR2 is SVGIG (reference sequence). CDR3 bases: TGTGCCTGGAGTGTCGGGTGGAAGGGTACCAACGACTGCACCTTC. Protein: CAWSVGWKGTNDCTF.

Concerning this clonotype itself: Since the CDR3 does not end with the conserved phenylalanine or tryptophan, this likely comes from a read error. The chain has TRBV6-1 and TRBJ1-5; D gene uncertain. The V gene's germline CDR1 is MNHNS and CDR2 SASEGT. The CDR3 sequence is 15 residues long. DNA of the CDR3: TGTGCCGGCAGTGAAATCTCCTATAGCAATCAGCCTCAGCATTAT. Translated, it gives CAGSEISYSNQPQHY.

The chain uses TRBV10-3 and TRBJ2-5, with 7 bases aligning to TRBD1. Germline V gene lookup returns CDR1 ENHRY and CDR2 SYGVKD. This CDR3 has 14 amino acids. Losses at the gene ends were 6 bases for V and 1 base for J; bases not matched to a gene: 5. The CDR3 region is CAISPDRAQETQYF. In DNA, the CDR3 is TGTGCCATCAGCCCCGACAGGGCCCAAGAGACCCAGTACTTC.

This clonotype showed up just a few times. The chain employs TRBV19 and TRBJ2-7, with 8 positions matching TRBD1. The CDR3 sequence is 15 residues long. With V trimmed by 4 bases and J by 1 base, 6 bases remained unmatched. The V gene's germline CDR1 is LNHDA and CDR2 SQIVND (reference sequence). CDR3 sequence (DNA): TGTGCCAGTAGTAGCGGACAGGGCTTGTCCTACGAGCAGTACTTC. Translated: CASSSGQGLSYEQYF.

About this clonotype: The junction and the germline gene differ at one end; a read error may be behind it. The rearrangement joins TRBV12-3 or TRBV12-4 to TRBJ1-2; D is unresolved. The CDR3 is made up of 14 amino acids. The CDR3 bases are TGTGCCAGCAGTTTTATGGGTTCAGCCTATGGATACACCTTC. Translation gives CASSFMGSAYGYTF.

Remarks on this clonotype: One junction end does not reproduce the germline sequence, and a read error may be involved. The rearrangement joins TRBV10-2 to TRBJ1-2, with D hard to call. The CDR3 runs to 13 residues. Per germline, CDR1 WSHSY and CDR2 SAAADI. As DNA, the CDR3 is TGCGCCAGCGGTTCTGGGGAAGGCTATGGCTACATCTTC. Its protein is CASGSGEGYGYIF.

Of note for this clonotype: Because it lacks the conserved phenylalanine or tryptophan at the end, this CDR3 is likely a read error. This chain uses TRBV4-1 with TRBJ2-7; TRBD2 agrees at 7 bases. Trimming cost V 2 bases and J 6 bases; bases outside gene matches: 13. This CDR3 contains 16 residues. The germline V gene has CDR1 MGHRA and CDR2 YSYEKL. As DNA, the CDR3 is TGCGCCAGCAGCCAATCCCTAGCGGAGACACTTTGCGAGCAGTACATC. This translates into CASSQSLAETLCEQYI.

Worth noting for this clonotype: Because it lacks the conserved phenylalanine or tryptophan at the end, this CDR3 is likely a read error. This rearrangement joins TRBV4-1 to TRBJ2-7; D not certain. There are 15 residues in the CDR3. Germline V gives CDR1 MGHRA, CDR2 YSYEKL. V lost 1 base and J 2 bases, leaving 12 bases between the germline ends. CDR3 amino acids: CASSQVGSNPYEQYL. The CDR3 DNA reads as TGCGCCAGCAGCCAAGTCGGGTCCAACCCCTACGAGCAGTACTTA.

The table lists this clonotype with a few counts. The chain joins TRBV20-1 to TRBJ2-1; D is possibly TRBD2 (6 bases). Germline V gene sequence: CDR1 DFQATT, CDR2 SNEGSKA (reference sequence). This CDR3 contains 13 residues. The ends were cut back, 6 bases at V and 3 bases at J, with 12 bases in the middle. CDR3 loop: CSAEDGGYNEQFF. CDR3 nucleotide sequence: TGCAGTGCCGAGGACGGGGGCTACAATGAGCAGTTCTTC.

Concerning this clonotype: Possible read error: a much larger clone is one base away. The V gene is TRBV5-1, the J gene TRBJ2-2; tentative D call: TRBD1 (6 bases). With 4 bases removed from V and 0 bases from J, the gap between germline ends came to 10 bases. The CDR3 length is 15 residues. Germline V gene lookup returns CDR1 SGHRS and CDR2 YFSETQ. In DNA, the CDR3 is TGCGCCAGCAGCGACAGGATCCCGAACACCGGGGAGCTGTTTTTT. This gives the protein CASSDRIPNTGELFF.

On this clonotype itself: Relative to the germline gene, one junction end is altered; a read error may explain this. V gene TRBV11-2 combines with J gene TRBJ2-1, with 7 bases identical to TRBD2. The CDR3 length is 21 residues. Germline V gene sequence: CDR1 SGHAT, CDR2 FQNNGV. CDR3 sequence reads: CACSFKRGLGREWWSYNEQFF. DNA for the CDR3: TGTGCCTGCAGCTTCAAGCGTGGGTTGGGGCGGGAGTGGTGGAGCTACAATGAGCAGTTCTTC.

Only one count was recorded for this clonotype. With a much larger clone just one base away, this may be a read error. The chain is built from TRBV5-5 and TRBJ2-5; D is unresolved. CDR3 length: 12 residues. Germline V gives CDR1 SGHKS, CDR2 YYEKEE (reference sequence). V was trimmed by 0 bases and J by 4 bases, leaving 4 bases between them. The CDR3 is CASSLVAETQYF. The CDR3 DNA follows: TGTGCCAGCAGCTTGGTTGCAGAGACCCAGTACTTC.

Remarks on this clonotype: Relative to the germline gene, one junction end is altered; a read error may explain this. The chain links TRBV11-2 to TRBJ2-2; perhaps D is TRBD1 or TRBD2 (5 bases each). Germline loops: CDR1 SGHAT, CDR2 FQNNGV. The CDR3 is 15 residues long. The CDR3 coding sequence is TGTGCCAGCGGCTTTGGGGGATCGAACACCGGGAAGCTTTTTTTT. Protein: CASGFGGSNTGKLFF.